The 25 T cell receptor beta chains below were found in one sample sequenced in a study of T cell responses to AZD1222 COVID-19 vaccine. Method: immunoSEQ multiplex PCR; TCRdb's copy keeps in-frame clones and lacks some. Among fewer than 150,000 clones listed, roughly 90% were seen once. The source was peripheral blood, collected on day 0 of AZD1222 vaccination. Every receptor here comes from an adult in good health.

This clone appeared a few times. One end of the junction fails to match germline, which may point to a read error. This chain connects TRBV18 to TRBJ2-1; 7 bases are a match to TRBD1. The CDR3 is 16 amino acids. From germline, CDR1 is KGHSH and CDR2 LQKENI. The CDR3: CASSAPLTGFYNEQFF. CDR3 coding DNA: TGTGCCAGCTCAGCACCCCTGACAGGGTTCTACAATGAGCAGTTCTTC.

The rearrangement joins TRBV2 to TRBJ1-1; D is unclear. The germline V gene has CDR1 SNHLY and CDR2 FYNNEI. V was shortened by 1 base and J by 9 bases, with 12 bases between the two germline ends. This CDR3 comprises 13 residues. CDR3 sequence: CASSEEGGIQAFF. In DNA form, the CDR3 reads TGTGCCAGCAGTGAAGAGGGCGGAATTCAAGCTTTCTTT.

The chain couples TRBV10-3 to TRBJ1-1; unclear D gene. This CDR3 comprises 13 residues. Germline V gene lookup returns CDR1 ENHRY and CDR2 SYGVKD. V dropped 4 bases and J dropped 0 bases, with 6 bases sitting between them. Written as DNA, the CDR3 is TGTGCCATCAGTGGGGTCTTGAACACTGAAGCTTTCTTT. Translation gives CAISGVLNTEAFF.

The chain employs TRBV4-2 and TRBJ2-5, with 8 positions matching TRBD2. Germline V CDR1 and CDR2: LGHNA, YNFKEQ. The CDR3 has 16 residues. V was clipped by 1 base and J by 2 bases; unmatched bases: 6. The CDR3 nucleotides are TGTGCCAGCAGCCAAGTGGCGGGAGGACCGCAAGAGACCCAGTACTTC. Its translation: CASSQVAGGPQETQYF.

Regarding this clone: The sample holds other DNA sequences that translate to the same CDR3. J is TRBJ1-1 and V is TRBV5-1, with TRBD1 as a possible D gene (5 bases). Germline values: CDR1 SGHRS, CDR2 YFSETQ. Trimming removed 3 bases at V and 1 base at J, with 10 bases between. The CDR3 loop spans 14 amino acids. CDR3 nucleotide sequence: TGCGCCAGCAGCTGGGGACCGTCGAACACTGAAGCTTTCTTT. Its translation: CASSWGPSNTEAFF.

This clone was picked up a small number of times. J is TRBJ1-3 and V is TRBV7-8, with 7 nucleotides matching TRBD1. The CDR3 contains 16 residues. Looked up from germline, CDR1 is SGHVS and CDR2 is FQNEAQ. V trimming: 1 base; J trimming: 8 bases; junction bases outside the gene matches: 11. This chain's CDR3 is CASSLVAGTVDYTIYF. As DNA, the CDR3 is TGTGCCAGCAGCTTAGTTGCGGGGACAGTCGACTACACCATATATTTT.

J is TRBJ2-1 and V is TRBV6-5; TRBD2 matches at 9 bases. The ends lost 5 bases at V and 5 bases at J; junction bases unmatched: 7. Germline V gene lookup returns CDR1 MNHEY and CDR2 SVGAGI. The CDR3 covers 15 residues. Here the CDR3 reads CASSPRRGGHNEQFF. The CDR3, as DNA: TGTGCCAGCAGTCCTCGGCGGGGGGGACACAATGAGCAGTTCTTC.

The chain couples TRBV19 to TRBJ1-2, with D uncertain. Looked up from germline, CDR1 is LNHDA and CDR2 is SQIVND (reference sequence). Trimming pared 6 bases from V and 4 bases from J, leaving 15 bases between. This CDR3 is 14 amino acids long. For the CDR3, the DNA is TGTGCCAGTAGCGACGCGGGGTGGTTCTATGGCTACACCTTC. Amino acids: CASSDAGWFYGYTF. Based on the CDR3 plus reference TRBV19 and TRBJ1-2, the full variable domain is DGGITQSPKYLFRKEGQNVTLSCEQNLNHDAMYWYRQDPGQGLRLIYYSQIVNDFQKGDIAEGYSVSREKKESFPLTVTSAQKNPTAFYLCASSDAGWFYGYTFGSGTRLTVV.

The CDR3 nucleotides are TGTGCCAGCAGCTTAGGGACTGGGGTGGGGCCCCAGTACTTC. This encodes CASSLGTGVGPQYF. The rearrangement uses TRBV11-2 and TRBJ2-5; D may match TRBD1 or TRBD2 (5 bases each). V was shortened by 1 base and J by 9 bases, with 15 bases between the two germline ends. Germline CDR1 and CDR2: SGHAT and FQNNGV. This CDR3 comprises 14 residues. The whole variable domain, filled in from reference TRBV11-2 and TRBJ2-5, reads EAGVAQSPRYKIIEKRQSVAFWCNPISGHATLYWYQQILGQGPKLLIQFQNNGVVDDSQLPKDRFSAERLKGVDSTLKIQPAKLEDSAVYLCASSLGTGVGPQYFGPGTRLLVL.

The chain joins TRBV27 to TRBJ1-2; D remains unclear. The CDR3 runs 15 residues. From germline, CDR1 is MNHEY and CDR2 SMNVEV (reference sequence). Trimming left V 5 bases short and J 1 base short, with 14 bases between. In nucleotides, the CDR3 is TGTGCCAGCAGTCCAGGACTCACCGTTAACTATGGCTACACCTTC. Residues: CASSPGLTVNYGYTF.

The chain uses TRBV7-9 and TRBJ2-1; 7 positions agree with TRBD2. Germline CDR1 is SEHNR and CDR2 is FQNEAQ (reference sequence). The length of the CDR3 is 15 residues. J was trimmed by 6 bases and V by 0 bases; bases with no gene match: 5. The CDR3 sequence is CASSLAVTSSNEQFF. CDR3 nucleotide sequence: TGTGCCAGCAGCTTAGCTGTGACTAGCTCCAATGAGCAGTTCTTC. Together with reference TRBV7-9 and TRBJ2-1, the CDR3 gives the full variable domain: DTGVSQNPRHKITKRGQNVTFRCDPISEHNRLYWYRQTLGQGPEFLTYFQNEAQLEKSRLLSDRFSAERPKGSFSTLEIQRTEQGDSAMYLCASSLAVTSSNEQFFGPGTRLTVL.

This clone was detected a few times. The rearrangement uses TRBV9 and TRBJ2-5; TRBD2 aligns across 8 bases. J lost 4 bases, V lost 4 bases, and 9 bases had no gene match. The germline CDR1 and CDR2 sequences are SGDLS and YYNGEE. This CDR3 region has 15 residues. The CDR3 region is CASSFRAGVLETQYF. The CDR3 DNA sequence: TGTGCCAGCAGCTTTCGAGCGGGAGTTTTAGAGACCCAGTACTTC. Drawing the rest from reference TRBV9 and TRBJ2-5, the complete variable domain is DSGVTQTPKHLITATGQRVTLRCSPRSGDLSVYWYQQSLDQGLQFLIQYYNGEERAKGNILERFSAQQFPDLHSELNLSSLELGDSALYFCASSFRAGVLETQYFGPGTRLLVL.

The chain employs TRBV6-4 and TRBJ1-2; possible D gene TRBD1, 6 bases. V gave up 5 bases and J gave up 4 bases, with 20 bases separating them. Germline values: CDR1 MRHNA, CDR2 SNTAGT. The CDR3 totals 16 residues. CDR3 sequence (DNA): TGTGCCAGCAGTCCCTTTGGGGGGGCAGAACCCTATGGCTACACCTTC. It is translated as CASSPFGGAEPYGYTF.

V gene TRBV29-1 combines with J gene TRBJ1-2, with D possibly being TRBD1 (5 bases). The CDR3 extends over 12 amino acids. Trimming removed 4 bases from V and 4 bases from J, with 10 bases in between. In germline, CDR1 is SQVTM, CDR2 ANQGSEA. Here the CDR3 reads CSVGQTSYGYTF. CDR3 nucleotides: TGCAGCGTTGGACAGACAAGCTATGGCTACACCTTC.

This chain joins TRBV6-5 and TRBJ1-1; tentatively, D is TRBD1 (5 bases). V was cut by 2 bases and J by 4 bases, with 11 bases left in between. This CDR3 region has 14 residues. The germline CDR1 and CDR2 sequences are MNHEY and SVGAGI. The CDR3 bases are TGTGCCAGCAGTTACGGGGGTAGGGGCACTGAAGCTTTCTTT. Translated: CASSYGGRGTEAFF.

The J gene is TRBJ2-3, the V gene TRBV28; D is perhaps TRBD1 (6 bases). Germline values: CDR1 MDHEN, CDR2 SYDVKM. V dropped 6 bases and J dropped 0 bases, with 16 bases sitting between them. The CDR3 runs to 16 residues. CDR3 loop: CASSSTGPTSTDTQYF. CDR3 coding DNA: TGTGCCAGCAGCTCGACAGGCCCCACTAGCACAGATACGCAGTATTTT.

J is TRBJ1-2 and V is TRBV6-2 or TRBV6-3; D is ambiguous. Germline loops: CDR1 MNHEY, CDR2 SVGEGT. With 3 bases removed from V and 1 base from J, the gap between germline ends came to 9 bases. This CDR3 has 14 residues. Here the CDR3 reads CASSYSPDNYGYTF. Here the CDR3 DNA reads TGTGCCAGCAGTTATAGCCCGGATAACTATGGCTACACCTTC.

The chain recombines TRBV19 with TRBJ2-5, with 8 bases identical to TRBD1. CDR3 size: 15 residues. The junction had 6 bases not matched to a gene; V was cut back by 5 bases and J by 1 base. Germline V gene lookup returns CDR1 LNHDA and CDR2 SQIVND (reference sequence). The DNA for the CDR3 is TGTGCCAGTAGTGTCGACAGGGGACGCCAAGAGACCCAGTACTTC. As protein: CASSVDRGRQETQYF.

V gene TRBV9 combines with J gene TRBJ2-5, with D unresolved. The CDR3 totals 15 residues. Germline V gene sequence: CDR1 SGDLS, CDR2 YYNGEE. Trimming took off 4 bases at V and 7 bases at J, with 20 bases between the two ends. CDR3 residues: CASSPNSWARGTQYF. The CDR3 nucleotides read TGTGCCAGCAGCCCCAACTCTTGGGCCAGAGGGACCCAGTACTTC.

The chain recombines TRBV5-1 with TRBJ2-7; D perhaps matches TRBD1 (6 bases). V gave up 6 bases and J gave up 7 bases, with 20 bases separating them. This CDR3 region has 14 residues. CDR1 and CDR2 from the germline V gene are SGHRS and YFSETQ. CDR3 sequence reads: CASTPGTQIREQYF. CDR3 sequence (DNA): TGCGCCAGCACCCCCGGGACACAGATTCGGGAGCAGTACTTC.

For the CDR3, the DNA is TGTGCCAGCAGTTTGGACAGGACCCAGAGGGCTTTCTTT. Protein: CASSLDRTQRAFF. The V call is TRBV7-8, the J call TRBJ1-1, with 7 bases lining up with TRBD1. Germline CDR1 SGHVS, CDR2 FQNEAQ. This CDR3 has 13 amino acids. V was pared by 6 bases and J by 11 bases, with 12 bases of the junction left unmatched. The full variable domain, completed using reference TRBV7-8 and TRBJ1-1, is GAGVSQSPRYKVAKRGQDVALRCDPISGHVSLFWYQQALGQGPEFLTYFQNEAQLDKSGLPSDRFFAERPEGSVSTLKIQRTQQEDSAVYLCASSLDRTQRAFFGQGTRLTVV.

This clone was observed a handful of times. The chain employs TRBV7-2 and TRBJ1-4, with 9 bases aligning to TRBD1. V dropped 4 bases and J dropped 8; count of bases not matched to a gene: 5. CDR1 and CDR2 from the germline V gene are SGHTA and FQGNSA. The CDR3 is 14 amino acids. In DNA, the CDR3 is TGTGCCAGCAGCTCCTGGACAGGGGAAGAAAAACTGTTTTTT. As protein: CASSSWTGEEKLFF.

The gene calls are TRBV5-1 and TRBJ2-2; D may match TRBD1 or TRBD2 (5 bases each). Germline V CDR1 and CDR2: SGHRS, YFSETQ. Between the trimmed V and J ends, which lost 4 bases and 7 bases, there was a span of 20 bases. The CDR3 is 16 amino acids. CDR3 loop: CASSPGSRGRGGELFF. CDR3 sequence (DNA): TGCGCCAGCAGCCCGGGCTCCCGGGGTAGGGGCGGGGAGCTGTTTTTT.

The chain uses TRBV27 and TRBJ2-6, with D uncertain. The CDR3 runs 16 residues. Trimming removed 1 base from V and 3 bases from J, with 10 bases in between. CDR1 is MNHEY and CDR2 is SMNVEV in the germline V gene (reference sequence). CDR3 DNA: TGTGCCAGCAGTTTATTTTCTCCCGGTGGGGCCAACGTCCTGACTTTC. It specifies CASSLFSPGGANVLTF.

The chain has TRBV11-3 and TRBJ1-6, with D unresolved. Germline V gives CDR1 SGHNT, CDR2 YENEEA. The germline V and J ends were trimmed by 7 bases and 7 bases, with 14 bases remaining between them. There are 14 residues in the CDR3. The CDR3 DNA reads TGTGCCAGCAACCTACAGCGACTGAATTCACCCCTCCACTTT. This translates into CASNLQRLNSPLHF.